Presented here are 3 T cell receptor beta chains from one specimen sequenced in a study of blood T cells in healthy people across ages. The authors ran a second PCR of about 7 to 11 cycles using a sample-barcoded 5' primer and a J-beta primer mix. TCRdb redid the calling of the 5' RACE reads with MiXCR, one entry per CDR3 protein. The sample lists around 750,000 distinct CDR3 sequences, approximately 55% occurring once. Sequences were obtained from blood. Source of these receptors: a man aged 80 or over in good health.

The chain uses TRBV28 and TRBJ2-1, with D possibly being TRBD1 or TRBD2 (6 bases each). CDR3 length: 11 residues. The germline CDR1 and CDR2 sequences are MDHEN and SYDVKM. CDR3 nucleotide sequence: TGTGCTTGTAGGGGGGCCAGGGAGCAGTTCTTC. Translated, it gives CACRGAREQFF.

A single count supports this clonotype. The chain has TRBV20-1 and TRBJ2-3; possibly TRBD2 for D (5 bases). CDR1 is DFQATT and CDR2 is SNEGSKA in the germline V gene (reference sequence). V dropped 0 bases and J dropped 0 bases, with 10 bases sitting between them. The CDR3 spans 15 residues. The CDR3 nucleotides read TGCAGTGCTAGAGATCTTCGGGGTAGCACAGATACGCAGTATTTT. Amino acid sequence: CSARDLRGSTDTQYF.

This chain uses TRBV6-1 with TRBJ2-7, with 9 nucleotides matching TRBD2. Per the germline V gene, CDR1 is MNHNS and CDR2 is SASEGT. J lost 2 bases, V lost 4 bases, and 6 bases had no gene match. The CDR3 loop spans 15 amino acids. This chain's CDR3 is CASSVGLAGTYEQYF. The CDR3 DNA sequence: TGTGCCAGCAGTGTTGGGCTAGCGGGGACCTACGAGCAGTACTTC.